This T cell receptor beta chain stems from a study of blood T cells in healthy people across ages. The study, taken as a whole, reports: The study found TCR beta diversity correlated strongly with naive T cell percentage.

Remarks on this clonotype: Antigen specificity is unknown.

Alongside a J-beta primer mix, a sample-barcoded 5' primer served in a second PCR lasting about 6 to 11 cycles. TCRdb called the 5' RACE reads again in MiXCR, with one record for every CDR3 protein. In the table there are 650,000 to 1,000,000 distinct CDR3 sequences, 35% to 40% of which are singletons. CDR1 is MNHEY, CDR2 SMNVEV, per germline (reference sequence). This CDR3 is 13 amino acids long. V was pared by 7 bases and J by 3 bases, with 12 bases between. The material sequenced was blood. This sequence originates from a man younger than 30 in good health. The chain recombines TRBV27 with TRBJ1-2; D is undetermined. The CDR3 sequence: CASKTLKDYGYTF. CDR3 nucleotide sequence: TGTGCCAGCAAGACCTTAAAGGACTATGGCTACACCTTC.